The sequence of this TCR beta chain was determined in a study of cytomegalovirus exposure and HLA in healthy donors. Notes on the study in general: Follow-up analysis found HLA locus-dependent TCR association rates, highest for DRB1 and lowest for HLA-C.

Trimming removed 3 bases from V and 0 bases from J; junction bases left unmatched: 8. CDR3 length: 17 amino acids. Per the germline V gene, CDR1 is SGHTA and CDR2 is FQGNSA. Details on this clone: Its specificity is not known.

Vbeta (60) and Jbeta (13) primers were used in the PCR. TCRdb's table, derived via immunoSEQ multiplex PCR, lists solely in-frame clones and lacks some. This sample has 150,000 to 200,000 clones; around 86% occur once, and the top ten carry about 1.7%. The chain joins TRBV7-2 to TRBJ1-1, with TRBD1 matching over 9 bases. The sequencing sample was made of PBMCs. This clonotype originated in a woman between 18 and 29 years old in good health and CMV-seronegative. The DNA for the CDR3 is TGTGCCAGCAGCTTGACAGGGGGGATCCGGGTGAACACTGAAGCTTTCTTT. This gives the protein CASSLTGGIRVNTEAFF. Combining the CDR3 with reference TRBV7-2 and TRBJ1-1 gives the whole variable domain GAGVSQSPSNKVTEKGKDVELRCDPISGHTALYWYRQSLGQGLEFLIYFQGNSAPDKSGLPSDRFSAERTGGSVSTLTIQRTQQEDSAVYLCASSLTGGIRVNTEAFFGQGTRLTVV.